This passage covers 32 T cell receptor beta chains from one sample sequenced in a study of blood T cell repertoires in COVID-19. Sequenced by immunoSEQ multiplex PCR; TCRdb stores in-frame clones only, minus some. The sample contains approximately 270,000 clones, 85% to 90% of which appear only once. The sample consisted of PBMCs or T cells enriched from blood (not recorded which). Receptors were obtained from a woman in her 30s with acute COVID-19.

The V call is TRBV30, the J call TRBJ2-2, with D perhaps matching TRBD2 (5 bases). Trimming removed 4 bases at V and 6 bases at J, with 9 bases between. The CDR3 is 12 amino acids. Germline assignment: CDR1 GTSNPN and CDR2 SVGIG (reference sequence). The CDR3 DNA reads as TGTGCCTGGAATAACGGGGCCGGGGAGCTGTTTTTT. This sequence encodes CAWNNGAGELFF.

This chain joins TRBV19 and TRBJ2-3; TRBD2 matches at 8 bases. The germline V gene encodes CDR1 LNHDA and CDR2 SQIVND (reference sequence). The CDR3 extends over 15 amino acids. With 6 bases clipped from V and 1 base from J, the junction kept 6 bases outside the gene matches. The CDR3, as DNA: TGTGCCAGTAGCCTACTAGCGGAACGCACAGATACGCAGTATTTT. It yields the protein CASSLLAERTDTQYF.

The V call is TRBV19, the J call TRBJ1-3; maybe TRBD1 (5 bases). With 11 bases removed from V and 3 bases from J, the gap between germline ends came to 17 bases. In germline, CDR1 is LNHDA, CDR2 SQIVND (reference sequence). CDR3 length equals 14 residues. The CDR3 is CAGTGGVIGNTIYF. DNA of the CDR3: TGTGCCGGTACCGGAGGGGTAATTGGAAACACCATATATTTT.

CDR3 residues: CATAPGGSRTEAFF. Here the CDR3 DNA reads TGTGCCACCGCCCCCGGGGGGTCTAGAACTGAAGCTTTCTTT. The chain couples TRBV10-3 to TRBJ1-1; TRBD1 might be the D (5 bases). The CDR3 extends over 14 amino acids. V lost 10 bases and J 5 bases, leaving 20 bases between the germline ends. CDR1 ENHRY and CDR2 SYGVKD come from the germline V gene.

CDR3 nucleotides: TGTGCCAGCAGTCCAGGGACAGCTTATAGCAATCAGCCCCAGCATTTT. As protein: CASSPGTAYSNQPQHF. The chain carries TRBV28 and TRBJ1-5; 7 positions agree with TRBD1. The CDR3 sequence is 16 residues long. Germline V gives CDR1 MDHEN, CDR2 SYDVKM. The junction had 7 bases not matched to a gene; V was cut back by 5 bases and J by 0 bases.

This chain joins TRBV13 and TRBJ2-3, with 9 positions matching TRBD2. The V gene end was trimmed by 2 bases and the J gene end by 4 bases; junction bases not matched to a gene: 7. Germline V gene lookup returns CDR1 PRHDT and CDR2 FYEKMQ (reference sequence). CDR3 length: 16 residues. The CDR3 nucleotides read TGTGCCAGCAGCTTAAATCCGGGACTAGCTTCAGATACGCAGTATTTT. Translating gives CASSLNPGLASDTQYF.

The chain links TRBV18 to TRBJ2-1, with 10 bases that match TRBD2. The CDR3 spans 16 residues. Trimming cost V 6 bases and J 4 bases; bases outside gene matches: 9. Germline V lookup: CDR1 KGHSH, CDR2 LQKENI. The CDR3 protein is CASSRFGLAEYNEQFF. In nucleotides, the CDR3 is TGTGCCAGCTCCCGGTTTGGACTAGCGGAATACAATGAGCAGTTCTTC. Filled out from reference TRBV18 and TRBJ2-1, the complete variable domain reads NAGVMQNPRHLVRRRGQEARLRCSPMKGHSHVYWYRQLPEEGLKFMVYLQKENIIDESGMPKERFSAEFPKEGPSILRIQQVVRGDSAAYFCASSRFGLAEYNEQFFGPGTRLTVL.

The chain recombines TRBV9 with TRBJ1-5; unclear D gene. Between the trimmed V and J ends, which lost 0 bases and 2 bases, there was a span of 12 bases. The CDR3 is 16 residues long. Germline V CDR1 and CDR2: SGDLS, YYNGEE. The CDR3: CASSVGSGIGNQPQHF. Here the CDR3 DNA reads TGTGCCAGCAGCGTAGGGTCGGGTATTGGCAATCAGCCCCAGCATTTT.

The CDR3 DNA follows: TGTGCCAGCAGCTTAGATCGGGGGAACACTGAAGCTTTCTTT. Protein sequence: CASSLDRGNTEAFF. The chain uses TRBV7-3 and TRBJ1-1; no reliable D call. The CDR3 is 14 amino acids. V lost 2 bases, J lost 1 base, and 8 bases lay in between. Germline CDR1 and CDR2: SGHTA and FQGTGA.

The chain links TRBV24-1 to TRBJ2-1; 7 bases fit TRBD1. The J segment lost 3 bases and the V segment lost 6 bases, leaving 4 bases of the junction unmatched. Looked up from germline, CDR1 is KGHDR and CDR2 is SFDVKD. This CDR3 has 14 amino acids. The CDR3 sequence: CATSPDRVYNEQFF. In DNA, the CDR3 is TGTGCCACCAGTCCAGACAGGGTCTACAATGAGCAGTTCTTC.

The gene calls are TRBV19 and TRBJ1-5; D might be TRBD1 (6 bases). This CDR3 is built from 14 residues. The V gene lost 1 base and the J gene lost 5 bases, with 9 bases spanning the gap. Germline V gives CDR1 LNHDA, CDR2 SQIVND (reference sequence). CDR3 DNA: TGTGCCAGTAGTATAGCAGGGGATTATCAGCCCCAGCATTTT. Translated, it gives CASSIAGDYQPQHF. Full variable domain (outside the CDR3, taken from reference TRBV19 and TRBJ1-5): DGGITQSPKYLFRKEGQNVTLSCEQNLNHDAMYWYRQDPGQGLRLIYYSQIVNDFQKGDIAEGYSVSREKKESFPLTVTSAQKNPTAFYLCASSIAGDYQPQHFGDGTRLSIL.

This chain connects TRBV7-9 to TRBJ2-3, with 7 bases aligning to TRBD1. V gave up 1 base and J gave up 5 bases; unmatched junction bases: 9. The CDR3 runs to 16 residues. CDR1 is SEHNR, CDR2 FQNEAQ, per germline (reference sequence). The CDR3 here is CASSLGNRGIVDTQYF. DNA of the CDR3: TGTGCCAGCAGCTTAGGTAACAGGGGCATAGTAGATACGCAGTATTTT.

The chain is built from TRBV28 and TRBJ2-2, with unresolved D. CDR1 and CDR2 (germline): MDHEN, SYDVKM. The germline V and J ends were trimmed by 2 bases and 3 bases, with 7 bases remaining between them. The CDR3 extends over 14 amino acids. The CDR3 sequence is CASSLGLHTGELFF. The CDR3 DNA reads TGTGCCAGCAGTTTAGGGCTTCACACCGGGGAGCTGTTTTTT.

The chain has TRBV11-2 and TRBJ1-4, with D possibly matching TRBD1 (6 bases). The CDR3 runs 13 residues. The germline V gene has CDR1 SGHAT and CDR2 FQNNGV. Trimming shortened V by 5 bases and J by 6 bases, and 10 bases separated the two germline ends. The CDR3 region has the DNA TGTGCCAGCAGCCCAGGGGCTGATGAAAAACTGTTTTTT. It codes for CASSPGADEKLFF.

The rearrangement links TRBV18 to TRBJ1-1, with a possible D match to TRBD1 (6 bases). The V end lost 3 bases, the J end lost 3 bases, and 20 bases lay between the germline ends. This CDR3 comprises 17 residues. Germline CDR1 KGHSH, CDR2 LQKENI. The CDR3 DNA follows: TGTGCCAGCTCACCTATAATAGAAGGGGCAGGGGACACTGAAGCTTTCTTT. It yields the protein CASSPIIEGAGDTEAFF.

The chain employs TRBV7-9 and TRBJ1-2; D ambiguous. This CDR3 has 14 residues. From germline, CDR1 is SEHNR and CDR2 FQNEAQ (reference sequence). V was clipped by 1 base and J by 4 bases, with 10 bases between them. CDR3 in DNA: TGTGCCAGCAGCTTAGGGGGAGGCTTCTATGGCTACACCTTC. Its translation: CASSLGGGFYGYTF.

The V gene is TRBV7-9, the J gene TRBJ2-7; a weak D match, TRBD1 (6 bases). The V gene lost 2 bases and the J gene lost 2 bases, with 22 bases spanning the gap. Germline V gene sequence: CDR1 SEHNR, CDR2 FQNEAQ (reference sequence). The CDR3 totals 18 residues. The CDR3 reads CASSLTSKEGVGPYEQYF. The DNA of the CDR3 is TGTGCCAGCAGCTTAACGAGCAAAGAGGGGGTTGGTCCCTACGAGCAGTACTTC.

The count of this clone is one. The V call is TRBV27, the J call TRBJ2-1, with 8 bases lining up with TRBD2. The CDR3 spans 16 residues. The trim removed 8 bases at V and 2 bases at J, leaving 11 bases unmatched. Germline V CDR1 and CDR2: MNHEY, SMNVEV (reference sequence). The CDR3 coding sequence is TGTGCCAGCCTAGGGCGGCGGGAGGATACCTACAATGAGCAGTTCTTC. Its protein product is CASLGRREDTYNEQFF.

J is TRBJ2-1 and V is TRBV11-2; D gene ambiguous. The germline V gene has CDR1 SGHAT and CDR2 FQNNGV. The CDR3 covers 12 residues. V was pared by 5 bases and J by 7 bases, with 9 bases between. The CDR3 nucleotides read TGTGCCAGCAGCCCGCACGGTAATGAGCAGTTCTTC. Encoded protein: CASSPHGNEQFF.

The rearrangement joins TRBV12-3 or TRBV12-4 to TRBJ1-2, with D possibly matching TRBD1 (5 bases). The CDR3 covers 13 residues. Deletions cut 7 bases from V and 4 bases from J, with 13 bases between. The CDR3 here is CASTEQETYGYTF. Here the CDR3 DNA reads TGTGCCAGCACCGAACAGGAAACCTATGGCTACACCTTC.

In DNA form, the CDR3 reads TGTGCCACCAGTGACTCTACCTACCCCGGGACTAGCGGGAGTAGTGAGTGGACCTACAATGAGCAGTTCTTC. This gives the protein CATSDSTYPGTSGSSEWTYNEQFF. The gene calls are TRBV24-1 and TRBJ2-1; TRBD2 matches 14 bases. Germline values: CDR1 KGHDR, CDR2 SFDVKD. CDR3 length: 24 amino acids. Unmatched junction bases numbered 24, after V lost 4 bases and J lost 2 bases.

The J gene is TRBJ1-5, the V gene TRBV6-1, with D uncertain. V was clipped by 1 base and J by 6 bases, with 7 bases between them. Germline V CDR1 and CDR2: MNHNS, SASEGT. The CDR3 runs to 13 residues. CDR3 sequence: CASSEGSVQPQHF. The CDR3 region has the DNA TGTGCCAGCAGTGAAGGGTCGGTTCAGCCCCAGCATTTT.

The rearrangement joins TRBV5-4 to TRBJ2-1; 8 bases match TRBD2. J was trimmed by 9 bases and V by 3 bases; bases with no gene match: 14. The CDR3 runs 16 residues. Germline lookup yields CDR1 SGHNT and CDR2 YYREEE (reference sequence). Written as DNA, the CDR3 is TGTGCCAGCAGCTCCATGGATTCACTAGCGGTGGGTGAGCAGTTCTTC. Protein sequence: CASSSMDSLAVGEQFF. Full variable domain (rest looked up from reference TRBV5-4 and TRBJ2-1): ETGVTQSPTHLIKTRGQQVTLRCSSQSGHNTVSWYQQALGQGPQFIFQYYREEENGRGNFPPRFSGLQFPNYSSELNVNALELDDSALYLCASSSMDSLAVGEQFFGPGTRLTVL.

The chain's CDR3 is CASSPPGGYEQYF. The CDR3 nucleotides read TGTGCCAGCTCACCCCCGGGTGGATACGAGCAGTACTTC. This sequence joins TRBV18 and TRBJ2-7; D unclear. There are 13 residues in the CDR3. Trimming stripped 3 bases from V and 4 bases from J, with 10 bases between. The germline V gene encodes CDR1 KGHSH and CDR2 LQKENI.

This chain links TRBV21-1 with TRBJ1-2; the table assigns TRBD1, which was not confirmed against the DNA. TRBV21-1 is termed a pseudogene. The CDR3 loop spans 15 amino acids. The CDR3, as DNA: TGTGCCAGCAGCGCCCCCACAGGGGCGAGGTATGGCTACACCTTC. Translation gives CASSAPTGARYGYTF.

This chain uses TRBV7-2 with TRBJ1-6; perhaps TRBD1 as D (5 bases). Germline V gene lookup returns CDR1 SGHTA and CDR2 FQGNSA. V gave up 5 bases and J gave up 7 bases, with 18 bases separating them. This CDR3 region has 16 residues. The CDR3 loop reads CASSPEGIAGNSPLHF. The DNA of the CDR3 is TGTGCCAGCAGCCCAGAGGGGATCGCGGGGAATTCACCCCTCCACTTT.

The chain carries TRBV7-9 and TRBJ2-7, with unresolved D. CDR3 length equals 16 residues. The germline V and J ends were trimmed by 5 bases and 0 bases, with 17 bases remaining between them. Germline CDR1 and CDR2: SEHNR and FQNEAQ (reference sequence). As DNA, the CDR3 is TGTGCCAGCAGCAAAGGCGCTTCGTTAATCTCCTACGAGCAGTACTTC. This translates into CASSKGASLISYEQYF. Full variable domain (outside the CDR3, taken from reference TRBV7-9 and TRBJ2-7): DTGVSQNPRHKITKRGQNVTFRCDPISEHNRLYWYRQTLGQGPEFLTYFQNEAQLEKSRLLSDRFSAERPKGSFSTLEIQRTEQGDSAMYLCASSKGASLISYEQYFGPGTRLTVT.

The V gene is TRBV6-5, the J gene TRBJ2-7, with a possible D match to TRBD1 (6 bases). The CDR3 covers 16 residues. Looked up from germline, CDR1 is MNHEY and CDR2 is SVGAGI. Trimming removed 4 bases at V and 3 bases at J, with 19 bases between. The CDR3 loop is CASSSGTSRGNYEQYF. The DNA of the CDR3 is TGTGCCAGCAGTTCCGGTACATCCAGGGGAAACTACGAGCAGTACTTC.

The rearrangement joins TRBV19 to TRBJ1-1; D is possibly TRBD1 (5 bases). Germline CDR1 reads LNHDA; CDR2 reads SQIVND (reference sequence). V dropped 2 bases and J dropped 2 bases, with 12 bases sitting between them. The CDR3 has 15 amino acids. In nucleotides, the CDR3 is TGTGCCAGTAGTATAATTGGGGCAATAAACACTGAAGCTTTCTTT. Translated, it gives CASSIIGAINTEAFF.

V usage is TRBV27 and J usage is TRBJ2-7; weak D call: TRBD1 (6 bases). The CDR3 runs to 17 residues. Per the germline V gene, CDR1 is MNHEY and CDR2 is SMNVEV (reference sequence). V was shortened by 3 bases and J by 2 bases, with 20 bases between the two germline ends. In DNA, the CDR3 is TGTGCCAGCAGTTTTTCACATAACGCAGGGGATCCCTACGAGCAGTACTTC. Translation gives CASSFSHNAGDPYEQYF.

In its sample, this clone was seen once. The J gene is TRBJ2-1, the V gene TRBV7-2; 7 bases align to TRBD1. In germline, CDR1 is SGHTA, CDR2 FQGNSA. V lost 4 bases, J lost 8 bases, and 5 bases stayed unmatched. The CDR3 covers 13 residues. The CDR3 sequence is CASSSTGFHEQFF. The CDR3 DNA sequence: TGTGCCAGCAGCTCGACAGGGTTTCATGAGCAGTTCTTC.

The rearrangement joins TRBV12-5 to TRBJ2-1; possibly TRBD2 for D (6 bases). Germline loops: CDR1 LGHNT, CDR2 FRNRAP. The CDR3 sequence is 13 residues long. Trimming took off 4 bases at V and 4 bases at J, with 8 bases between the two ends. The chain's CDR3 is CASGSGTYNEQFF. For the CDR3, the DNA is TGTGCTAGTGGTTCCGGGACTTACAATGAGCAGTTCTTC.